A selection of T cell receptor beta chains follows, all from one sample in a study of T cells in Graves' hyperthyroidism and ophthalmopathy. TCRdb itself ran the multiplex PCR reads through MiXCR, one entry per CDR3 protein. The sample lists 800,000 or so distinct CDR3 sequences, over 35% seen once, with approximately 8.7% in the top ten. What was sequenced was blood. The source of these receptors is a man between 18 and 29 years old with Graves' hyperthyroidism. The CDR3 runs from the conserved cysteine through the conserved F or W. A D gene is named only where the DNA matches it firmly. Not every row has a clone size; where given, it reads once, few, many or a size class.

size,V,D,J,DNA,CDR3
.,TRBV12-3/TRBV12-4,.,TRBJ2-7,TGTGCCAGCAAAAGGGACGGGGGGCCCCCCTACGAGCAGTACTTC,CASKRDGGPPYEQYF
few,TRBV12-3/TRBV12-4,.,TRBJ1-1,TGTGCCAGCACCCTCACGGGGTGGACTGAAGCTTTCTTT,CASTLTGWTEAFF
.,TRBV11-2,.,TRBJ2-7,TGTGCCAGCAGCCCAAACCAGGGACGAGGCTACGAGCAGTACTTC,CASSPNQGRGYEQYF
many,TRBV29-1,.,TRBJ2-7,TGCAGCGTTGGCCCCCCCGGCTCCTACGAGCAGTACTTC,CSVGPPGSYEQYF
many,TRBV6-5,.,TRBJ1-2,TGTGCCAGCAGTCTCTCCCAGGCTGCCGGCTACACCTTC,CASSLSQAAGYTF
few,TRBV7-2,TRBD2,TRBJ2-7,TGTGCCAGCAGCTTAGCGGGCGGGGGGGCGTACGAGCAGTACTTC,CASSLAGGGAYEQYF
many,TRBV6-6,.,TRBJ1-5,TGTGCCAGCAGTTACTCGGGCAGCGATCAGCCCCAGCATTTT,CASSYSGSDQPQHF
few,TRBV6-5,TRBD1,TRBJ1-5,TGTGCCAGCACCTTCACAGGGGAAGGTCAGCCCCAGCATTTT,CASTFTGEGQPQHF
.,TRBV5-5,.,TRBJ2-2,TGTGCCAGCAGCTTTGGCGTGGGCACCGGGGAGCTGTTTTTT,CASSFGVGTGELFF
few,TRBV5-6,.,TRBJ2-2,TGTGCCAGCAGCTCCGCTTCGAACACCGGGGAGCTGTTTTTT,CASSSASNTGELFF
many,TRBV7-9,.,TRBJ2-7,TGTGCCAGCAGCCCACAACCCGGTGAGCAGTACTTC,CASSPQPGEQYF
few,TRBV6-5,TRBD1,TRBJ1-5,TGTGCCAGCAGTTACCTTGGACAGGAACTGCCGGATCAGCCCCAGCATTTT,CASSYLGQELPDQPQHF
.,TRBV7-2,TRBD1,TRBJ1-6,TGTGCCAGCAGCTCAGTCGCGGGACAGTTTAATTCACCCCTCCACTTT,CASSSVAGQFNSPLHF
many,TRBV7-9,.,TRBJ1-1,TGTGCCAGCAGCATCGCCGACAGAGGAGGCTCTGAAGCTTTCTTT,CASSIADRGGSEAFF
few,TRBV20-1,TRBD1,TRBJ1-1,TGCAGTGCTAGGTACCGACAGGGGTTAGGAGCTTTCTTT,CSARYRQGLGAFF
.,TRBV7-2,.,TRBJ1-1,TGTGCCAGCAGCTTAGCCCCGGGACAAGTCACTGAAGCTCTCTTT,CASSLAPGQVTEALF
few,TRBV10-3,TRBD1,TRBJ1-2,TGTGCCACCGGGACAGAAGGGGACGGCTACACCTTC,CATGTEGDGYTF
.,TRBV29-1,TRBD1,TRBJ2-7,TGCAGCGTGGCGACAGGGGAAGAGCAGTACTTC,CSVATGEEQYF
many,TRBV29-1,.,TRBJ2-2,TGCAGCGTTGAAGATCTACTAGGGGAGCTGTTTTTT,CSVEDLLGELFF
.,TRBV9,TRBD1,TRBJ2-7,TGTGCCAGCAGCCTAGGGACAGGAGTTCCCTACGAGCAGTACTTC,CASSLGTGVPYEQYF
.,TRBV20-1,.,TRBJ1-6,TGCAGTGCACATTACAGGGACTATAATTCACCCCTCCACTTT,CSAHYRDYNSPLHF
once,TRBV7-7,TRBD1,TRBJ1-5,TGTGCTAGCAGCTTAAGGCAGGGGGAACAGCCCCAGCATTTT,CASSLRQGEQPQHF
many,TRBV29-1,TRBD1,TRBJ1-2,TGCAGCGTTGAAGATACAGGGGGTGGCTACACCTTC,CSVEDTGGGYTF
.,TRBV4-2,.,TRBJ1-1,TGTGCCAGCAGCCAGAGCGAGGGCCTCCTGGGGGACACTGAAGCTTTCTTT,CASSQSEGLLGDTEAFF
many,TRBV2,TRBD1,TRBJ1-5,TGTGCCAGCAGTGCGGGACAGATCTCCAATCAGCCCCAGCATTTT,CASSAGQISNQPQHF
.,TRBV20-1,.,TRBJ1-1,TGCAGTGCTAGTATAAAAGGGGGGGGCCTTTCACCCGCTGAAGCTTTCTTT,CSASIKGGGLSPAEAFF
.,TRBV29-1,TRBD1,TRBJ2-7,TGCAGCCAACCGGGACAGGGGATCTACGAGCAGTACTTC,CSQPGQGIYEQYF
few,TRBV7-3,.,TRBJ1-6,TGTGCCAGCAGTTATTCGGACGGAGTTTCACCCCTCCACTTT,CASSYSDGVSPLHF
.,TRBV6-6,TRBD1,TRBJ1-5,TGTGCCAGCAAGGACAGGGGTTCTGGTCAGCCCCAGCATTTT,CASKDRGSGQPQHF